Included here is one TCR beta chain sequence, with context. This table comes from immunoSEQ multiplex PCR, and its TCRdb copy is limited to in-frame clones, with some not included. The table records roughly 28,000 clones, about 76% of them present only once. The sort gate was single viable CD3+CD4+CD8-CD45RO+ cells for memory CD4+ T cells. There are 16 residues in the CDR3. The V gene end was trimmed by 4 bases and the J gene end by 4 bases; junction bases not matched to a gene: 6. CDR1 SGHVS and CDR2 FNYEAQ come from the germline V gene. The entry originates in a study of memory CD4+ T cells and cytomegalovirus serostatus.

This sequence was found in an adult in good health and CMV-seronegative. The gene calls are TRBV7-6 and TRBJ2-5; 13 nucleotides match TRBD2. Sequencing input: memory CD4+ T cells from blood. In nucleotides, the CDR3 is TGTGCCAGCAGCTCAACTAGCGGGAGGGCCGGAGAGACCCAGTACTTC. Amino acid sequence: CASSSTSGRAGETQYF. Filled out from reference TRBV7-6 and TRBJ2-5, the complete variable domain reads GAGVSQSPRYKVTKRGQDVALRCDPISGHVSLYWYRQALGQGPEFLTYFNYEAQQDKSGLPNDRFSAERPEGSISTLTIQRTEQRDSAMYRCASSSTSGRAGETQYFGPGTRLLVL.